What follows is one T cell receptor (beta chain) and its context. The antigen remains unidentified. These data are taken from a study of cytomegalovirus exposure and HLA in healthy donors. Study-wide results and limits: The study labeled fewer than 200 TCR beta chains cytomegalovirus-associated. Most TCR sequences were uncommon, yet certain public TCRs appeared in many donors. A prior analysis recorded that most TCR beta V segments were productive about 87% or about 30% of the time. Exclusion applied to some V segments, including TRBV6-2 and TRBV6-3, as they were indistinguishable.

CDR1 and CDR2 from the germline V gene are SGHTA and FQGNSA. The CDR3 is made up of 13 amino acids. Trimming cost V 1 base and J 5 bases, with 8 bases left between them. 60 Vbeta and 13 Jbeta primers were used in PCR. Generated by immunoSEQ multiplex PCR, the TCRdb table keeps only in-frame clones and is missing some. Here the sample table reports some 130,000 clones. The V and J genes are TRBV7-2 and TRBJ2-5, with D unclear. What was sequenced was PBMCs. This TCR derives from a man aged 18-30 years in good health and CMV-seronegative. CDR3 sequence: CASSLERRETQYF. In DNA, the CDR3 is TGTGCCAGCAGCTTAGAGAGGCGGGAGACCCAGTACTTC.